This T cell receptor beta chain was captured in a study of vaccination and CD4 T cells after COVID-19. Treatment in this sample: 10-day PBMC culture with coronavirus spike peptide pools or control peptides (ViraFEST assay). With 10 ug/ml peptide pools and roughly 10 IU/ml IL-2, PBMCs were cultured at about 2.2 million per well. The V end lost 4 bases, the J end lost 5 bases, and 8 bases lay between the germline ends. This CDR3 is built from 12 residues. With respect to this clonotype: No antigen is known for it.

Sequencing of DNA taken from cultured CD4+ T cells relied on the Oncomine TCR Beta short-read assay. TCRdb ran MiXCR on the PCR reads and lists one entry per CDR3 protein. This table holds about 15,000 distinct CDR3 sequences, approximately 53% found once. The J gene is TRBJ1-2, the V gene TRBV12-3 or TRBV12-4; D remains unclear. Sequenced: CD4+ T cells from blood, cultured in vitro. The origin of this receptor is a human donor who had recovered from COVID-19. The CDR3, as DNA: TGTGCCAGCAGTTCCCACCTATATGGCTACACCTTC. Translating gives CASSSHLYGYTF.